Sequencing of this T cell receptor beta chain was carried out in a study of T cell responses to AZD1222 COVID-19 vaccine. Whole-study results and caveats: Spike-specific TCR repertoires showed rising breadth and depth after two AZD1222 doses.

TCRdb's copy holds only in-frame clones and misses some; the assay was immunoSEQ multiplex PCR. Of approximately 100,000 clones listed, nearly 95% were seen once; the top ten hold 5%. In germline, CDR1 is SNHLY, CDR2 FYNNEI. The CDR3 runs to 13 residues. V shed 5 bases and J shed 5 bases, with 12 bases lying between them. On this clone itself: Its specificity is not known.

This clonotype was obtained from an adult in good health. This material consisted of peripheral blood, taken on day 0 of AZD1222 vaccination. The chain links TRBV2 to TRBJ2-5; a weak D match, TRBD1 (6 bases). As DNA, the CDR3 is TGTGCCAGCAGTCTACAGGGCCGGGAGACCCAGTACTTC. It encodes CASSLQGRETQYF.